Reported below is one T cell receptor beta chain. This sample is part of a study of T cell responses to AZD1222 COVID-19 vaccine. V lost 3 bases and J lost 0, with 16 bases in between. This CDR3 has 17 amino acids. Germline CDR1 is SGDLS and CDR2 is YYNGEE. Here immunoSEQ multiplex PCR was the method, and the copy in TCRdb shows in-frame clones only, minus some. The sample records roughly 120,000 clones, approximately 90% being singletons. The receptor's source is an adult in good health. The material sequenced was peripheral blood, taken on day 0 of AZD1222 vaccination. The rearrangement links TRBV9 to TRBJ1-3, with D possibly being TRBD1 (5 bases). The CDR3 is CASSEARDRSSGNTIYF. CDR3 nucleotide sequence: TGTGCCAGCAGCGAGGCCCGGGACCGGTCCTCTGGAAACACCATATATTTT.